This T cell receptor (beta chain) was recovered during a study of graft-versus-host responses after intestinal transplantation. The method was immunoSEQ multiplex PCR; TCRdb's version includes in-frame clones alone and lacks a portion of them. The repertoire has 40,000 to 55,000 clones, roughly 84% of them found once; the top ten carry around 0.5%. With respect to this clone: What it binds is unknown.

The sequence came from a human donor who was the organ donor for an intestinal transplant. Sequencing used unstimulated CD4+ T cells sorted from spleen or lymph node cells, obtained before transplant.

The CDR3, as DNA: TGTGCCAGCAGTCAAGGACACATCCCCGCTGAAGCTTTCTTT. Protein sequence: CASSQGHIPAEAFF. The chain is built from TRBV11-2 and TRBJ1-1, with TRBD1 as a possible D gene (5 bases). CDR1 is SGHAT and CDR2 is FQNNGV in the germline V gene. Trimming pared 6 bases from V and 6 bases from J, leaving 17 bases between. The CDR3 is made up of 14 amino acids.